These T cell receptor beta chains were read from a single sample in a study of identical twins. TCRdb used MiXCR to reprocess the 5' RACE reads, holding one entry per CDR3 protein. The table includes 400,000 to 550,000 distinct CDR3 sequences, approximately 22% detected once. The same specimen was also included in a second study, on T cells expressing NK-cell markers.

Material for sequencing was CD4+ T cells sorted from blood. These receptors were obtained from a young woman in good health. The CDR3 runs from the conserved cysteine through the conserved F or W.

v_call	j_call	cdr3_aa
TRBV11-2	TRBJ2-7	CASSIGQGARDQYF
TRBV15	TRBJ2-7	CATSRSQGYEQYF
TRBV12-3/TRBV12-4	TRBJ2-7	CASSLEDRGLGEQYF
TRBV20-1	TRBJ2-1	CSARGGRSSYNEQFF
TRBV29-1	TRBJ2-5	CSVGPGTGVETQYF
TRBV11-3	TRBJ1-4	CASSLVPGGVEKLFF
TRBV18	TRBJ2-1	CASSPPGFTLLSDEQFF
TRBV6-5	TRBJ2-1	CASSPRTSSGGNNEQFF
TRBV3-1	TRBJ2-7	CASSYDRFHFYEQYF
TRBV6-5	TRBJ2-3	CASSYFTGSGTDTQYF
TRBV7-2	TRBJ2-1	CASSRPQGLGQFF
TRBV29-1	TRBJ2-1	CSVWRGSLGNEQFF
TRBV25-1	TRBJ2-1	CASTSRTASSYNEQFF
TRBV12-3/TRBV12-4	TRBJ2-3	CASSGTGEGDTQYF